A single TCR beta chain is shown here with its context. Its antigen is not identified. This CDR3 spans 11 amino acids. Germline assignment: CDR1 MNHEY and CDR2 SVGAGI. V lost 5 bases to trimming and J lost 6 bases, with 6 bases between them. The entry originates in a study of OX40 agonist ivuxolimab in advanced cancers. Study-level background: Patients received ivuxolimab, an agonistic anti-OX40 (CD134) antibody. Study-level points and caveats: At 0.1 to 3.0 mg/kg and by week 6, CD4+ and CD8+ T cells in the blood had expanded clonally. Mean expanded clone counts were higher in CD8+ than CD4+ T cells.

Sequenced by immunoSEQ multiplex PCR; TCRdb stores in-frame clones only, minus some. The sample carries more than 35,000 clones, around 86% recorded once. V and J are TRBV6-5 and TRBJ2-3; D unresolved. The sequenced sample was CD4+ or CD8+ T cells sorted from blood, obtained in a trial of the OX40 agonist ivuxolimab. The sequence came from an adult with an advanced solid tumor such as melanoma, head and neck, liver or kidney cancer. The chain's CDR3 is CASSIEDTQYF. The CDR3 nucleotides are TGTGCCAGCAGTATCGAGGATACGCAGTATTTT.